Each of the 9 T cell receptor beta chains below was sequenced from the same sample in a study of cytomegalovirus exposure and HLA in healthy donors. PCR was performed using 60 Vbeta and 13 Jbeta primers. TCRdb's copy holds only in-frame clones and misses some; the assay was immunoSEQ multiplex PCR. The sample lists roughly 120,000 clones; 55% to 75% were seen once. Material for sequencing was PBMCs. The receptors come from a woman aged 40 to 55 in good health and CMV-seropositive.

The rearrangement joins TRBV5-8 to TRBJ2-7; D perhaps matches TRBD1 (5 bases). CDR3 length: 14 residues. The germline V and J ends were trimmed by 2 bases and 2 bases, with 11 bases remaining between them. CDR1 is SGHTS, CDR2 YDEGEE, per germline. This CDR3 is CASSFNRNTYEQYF. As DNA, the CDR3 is TGTGCCAGCAGCTTTAACAGGAACACCTACGAGCAGTACTTC. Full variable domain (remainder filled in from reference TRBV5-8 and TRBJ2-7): EAGVTQSPTHLIKTRGQQATLRCSPISGHTSVYWYQQALGLGLQFLLWYDEGEERNRGNFPPRFSGRQFPNYSSELNVNALELEDSALYLCASSFNRNTYEQYFGPGTRLTVT.

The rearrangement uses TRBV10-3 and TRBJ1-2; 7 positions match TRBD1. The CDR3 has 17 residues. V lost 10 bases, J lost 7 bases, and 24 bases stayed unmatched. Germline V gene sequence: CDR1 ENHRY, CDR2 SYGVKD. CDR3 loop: CATRDTDRVRFGVGYTF. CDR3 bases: TGTGCCACCCGGGATACAGACAGGGTCCGATTTGGGGTTGGCTACACCTTC.

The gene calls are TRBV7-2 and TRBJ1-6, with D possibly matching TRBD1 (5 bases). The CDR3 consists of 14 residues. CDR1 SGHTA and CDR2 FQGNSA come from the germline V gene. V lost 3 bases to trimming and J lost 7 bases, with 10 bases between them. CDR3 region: CASSFRGSNSPLHF. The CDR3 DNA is TGTGCCAGCAGCTTTCGGGGGTCCAATTCACCCCTCCACTTT.

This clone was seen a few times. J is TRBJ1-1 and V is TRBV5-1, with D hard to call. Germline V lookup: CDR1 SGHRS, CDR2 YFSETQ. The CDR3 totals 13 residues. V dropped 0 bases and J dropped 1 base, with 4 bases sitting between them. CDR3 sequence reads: CASSLGENTEAFF. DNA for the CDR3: TGCGCCAGCAGCTTGGGAGAGAACACTGAAGCTTTCTTT. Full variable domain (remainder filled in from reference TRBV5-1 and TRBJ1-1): KAGVTQTPRYLIKTRGQQVTLSCSPISGHRSVSWYQQTPGQGLQFLFEYFSETQRNKGNFPGRFSGRQFSNSRSEMNVSTLELGDSALYLCASSLGENTEAFFGQGTRLTVV.

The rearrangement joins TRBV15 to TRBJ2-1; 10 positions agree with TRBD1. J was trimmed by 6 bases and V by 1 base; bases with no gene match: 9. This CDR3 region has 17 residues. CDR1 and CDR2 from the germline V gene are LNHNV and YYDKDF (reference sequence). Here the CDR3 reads CATSRVTTGGGRNEQFF. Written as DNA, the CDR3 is TGTGCCACCAGCAGAGTGACGACAGGGGGCGGCCGCAATGAGCAGTTCTTC.

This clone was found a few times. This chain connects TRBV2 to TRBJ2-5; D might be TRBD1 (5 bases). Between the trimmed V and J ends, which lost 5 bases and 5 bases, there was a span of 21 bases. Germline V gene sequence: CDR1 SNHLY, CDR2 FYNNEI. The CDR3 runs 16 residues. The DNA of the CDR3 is TGTGCCAGCAGTACAGGTTCGCTTGGTCTGGGGGAGACCCAGTACTTC. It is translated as CASSTGSLGLGETQYF.

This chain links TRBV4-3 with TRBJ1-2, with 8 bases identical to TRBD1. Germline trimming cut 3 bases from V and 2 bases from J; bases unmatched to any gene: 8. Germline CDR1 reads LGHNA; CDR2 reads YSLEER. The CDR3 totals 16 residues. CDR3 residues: CASSQDRDFTNYGYTF. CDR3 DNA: TGCGCCAGCAGCCAGGACAGGGATTTTACCAACTATGGCTACACCTTC.

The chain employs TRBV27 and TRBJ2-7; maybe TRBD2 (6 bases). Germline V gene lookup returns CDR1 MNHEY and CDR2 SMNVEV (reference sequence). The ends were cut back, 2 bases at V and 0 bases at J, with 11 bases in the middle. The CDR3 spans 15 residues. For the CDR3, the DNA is TGTGCCAGCAGTTTAATGGGAGGACTCTCCTACGAGCAGTACTTC. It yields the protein CASSLMGGLSYEQYF.

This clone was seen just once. The CDR3 sequence: CASSLGDNTGSGNTIYF. Written as DNA, the CDR3 is TGTGCCAGCAGCTTAGGCGATAACACAGGGTCTGGAAACACCATATATTTT. V is TRBV7-2 and J is TRBJ1-3; a weak D match, TRBD1 (6 bases). V was shortened by 1 base and J by 1 base, with 14 bases between the two germline ends. The CDR3 spans 17 residues. CDR1 and CDR2 (germline): SGHTA, FQGNSA.